The next 27 T cell receptor beta chains were all read from a single sample in a study of T cell responses to AZD1222 COVID-19 vaccine. Profiled with immunoSEQ multiplex PCR; TCRdb holds only in-frame clones, not every one. The data contain 150,000 to 200,000 clones, 75% to 90% of them singletons. Specimen: peripheral blood, collected on day 0 of AZD1222 vaccination. The receptors originated from an adult in good health.

The chain recombines TRBV19 with TRBJ2-7, with D perhaps TRBD1 or TRBD2 (5 bases each). CDR1 and CDR2 from the germline V gene are LNHDA and SQIVND (reference sequence). Trimming took off 3 bases at V and 0 bases at J, with 12 bases between the two ends. The CDR3 is 15 amino acids. CDR3 DNA sequence: TGTGCCAGTAGTATGTGGGGACGAGGCTCCTACGAGCAGTACTTC. Its translation is CASSMWGRGSYEQYF.

J is TRBJ2-5 and V is TRBV6-2 or TRBV6-3, with 8 bases aligning to TRBD2. Trimming cost V 2 bases and J 5 bases; bases outside gene matches: 7. The CDR3 length is 15 residues. The germline gives CDR1 MNHEY, CDR2 SVGEGT. As DNA, the CDR3 is TGTGCCAGCAGTTACGATGGACTAGCTCGGGAGACCCAGTACTTC. This sequence encodes CASSYDGLARETQYF.

Note on this clone: Within the sample, other DNA sequences also encode this same CDR3. V is TRBV18 and J is TRBJ1-1, with no clear D. CDR1 is KGHSH, CDR2 LQKENI, per germline. The CDR3 totals 13 residues. Deletions cut 4 bases from V and 0 bases from J, with 6 bases between. CDR3 in DNA: TGTGCCAGCTCACAGGGTATGAACACTGAAGCTTTCTTT. It yields the protein CASSQGMNTEAFF.

This chain links TRBV5-1 with TRBJ2-7, with TRBD1 matching over 8 bases. The CDR3 extends over 14 amino acids. Germline-derived CDR1 and CDR2 are SGHRS and YFSETQ. With 6 bases clipped from V and 5 bases from J, the junction kept 10 bases outside the gene matches. The CDR3 nucleotides are TGCGCCAGCACAATGGCCCAGGGGGCAGACGAGCAGTACTTC. Translation: CASTMAQGADEQYF.

The rearrangement joins TRBV27 to TRBJ1-2; 9 nucleotides align to TRBD1. Germline lookup yields CDR1 MNHEY and CDR2 SMNVEV (reference sequence). V shed 4 bases and J 4 bases; nucleotides not matched to a gene: 16. CDR3 length equals 18 residues. CDR3 region: CASSSIWGRGQGIYGYTF. CDR3 coding DNA: TGTGCCAGCAGTTCAATTTGGGGAAGGGGACAGGGAATCTATGGCTACACCTTC.

V gene TRBV2 combines with J gene TRBJ1-5; no clear D. CDR1 and CDR2 (germline): SNHLY, FYNNEI. The CDR3 covers 15 residues. Trimming took off 8 bases at V and 6 bases at J, with 20 bases between the two ends. The chain's CDR3 is CASARESRGSQPQHF. CDR3 in DNA: TGTGCCAGCGCGCGGGAGTCTCGTGGATCTCAGCCCCAGCATTTT.

The chain links TRBV2 to TRBJ1-5; D perhaps matches TRBD1 (5 bases). Per germline, CDR1 SNHLY and CDR2 FYNNEI. The CDR3 has 16 residues. The V end was cut by 4 bases, the J end by 7 bases, with 20 bases between. The CDR3 bases are TGTGCCAGCAGTGCGTCTGGCAGGGAACCTAGGCAGCCCCAGCATTTT. Its translation is CASSASGREPRQPQHF.

This clone appeared once. The chain has TRBV9 and TRBJ2-1; TRBD2 agrees at 7 bases. This CDR3 contains 15 residues. Germline CDR1 is SGDLS and CDR2 is YYNGEE. The junction had 3 bases not matched to a gene; V was cut back by 3 bases and J by 0 bases. The CDR3, as DNA: TGTGCCAGCAGCGAAAGCGGGGACTCCTACAATGAGCAGTTCTTC. It specifies CASSESGDSYNEQFF.

The chain recombines TRBV4-1 with TRBJ1-6; D ambiguous. Germline assignment: CDR1 MGHRA and CDR2 YSYEKL. The CDR3 totals 15 residues. The V gene lost 2 bases and the J gene lost 9 bases, with 14 bases spanning the gap. CDR3 bases: TGCGCCAGCAGCCAAACCCCGGAGGGTTTTTCACCCCTCCACTTT. It codes for CASSQTPEGFSPLHF.

V gene TRBV28 combines with J gene TRBJ1-2; tentative D call: TRBD1 (6 bases). The CDR3 covers 15 residues. Germline CDR1 reads MDHEN; CDR2 reads SYDVKM. V was cut by 6 bases and J by 1 base, with 15 bases left in between. DNA for the CDR3: TGTGCCAGCAGCCCTACAGGGTCCCTTAACTATGGCTACACCTTC. Translation: CASSPTGSLNYGYTF.

V is TRBV6-5 and J is TRBJ1-1; tentatively, D is TRBD1 (6 bases). Germline V CDR1 and CDR2: MNHEY, SVGAGI. The CDR3 length is 15 residues. Trimming pared 0 bases from V and 2 bases from J, leaving 10 bases between. The CDR3 DNA reads TGTGCCAGCAGTTACTCGGGGACAAAAAACACTGAAGCTTTCTTT. Translated, it gives CASSYSGTKNTEAFF.

The V gene is TRBV9, the J gene TRBJ1-4; TRBD1 is a possible D gene (5 bases). Trimming removed 4 bases at V and 6 bases at J, with 10 bases between. This CDR3 is 13 amino acids long. Germline CDR1 reads SGDLS; CDR2 reads YYNGEE. CDR3 sequence: CASSLGPHEKLFF. In DNA, the CDR3 is TGTGCCAGCAGCTTGGGACCCCATGAAAAACTGTTTTTT.

The chain links TRBV6-5 to TRBJ1-4; 9 nucleotides align to TRBD1. The CDR3 loop spans 14 amino acids. The V and J ends lost 6 bases and 5 bases, in that order; junction bases with no gene match: 4. Germline assignment: CDR1 MNHEY and CDR2 SVGAGI. CDR3 loop: CASSQGTGNEKLFF. The CDR3 nucleotides read TGTGCCAGCAGCCAGGGGACAGGGAATGAAAAACTGTTTTTT.

V and J are TRBV6-5 and TRBJ1-6; no firm D call. Trimming shortened V by 7 bases and J by 5 bases, and 9 bases separated the two germline ends. Looked up from germline, CDR1 is MNHEY and CDR2 is SVGAGI. This CDR3 is 13 amino acids long. The CDR3 sequence: CASTRLNNSPLHF. DNA of the CDR3: TGTGCCAGCACCCGACTAAATAATTCACCCCTCCACTTT.

The CDR3 DNA sequence: TGTGCCAGCAGCCAAGGAGGCGGGAGAAACACAGATACGCAGTATTTT. It is translated as CASSQGGGRNTDTQYF. V gene TRBV4-2 combines with J gene TRBJ2-3; 7 nucleotides line up with TRBD2. The junction had 6 bases not matched to a gene; V was cut back by 1 base and J by 2 bases. Germline V CDR1 and CDR2: LGHNA, YNFKEQ. This CDR3 has 16 amino acids.

Points on this clone: A read error may account for a junction end that differs from germline. The chain joins TRBV7-2 to TRBJ2-7; D remains unclear. Germline CDR1 is SGHTA and CDR2 is FQGNSA. The CDR3 runs 11 residues. In DNA, the CDR3 is TGTGCCAGCAGCTTAGGTCAGAAGGTGGACTTC. Its protein is CASSLGQKVDF.

V and J are TRBV6-5 and TRBJ2-7, with D uncertain. This CDR3 is built from 14 residues. The germline V gene encodes CDR1 MNHEY and CDR2 SVGAGI. The V end lost 4 bases, the J end lost 0 bases, and 10 bases lay between the germline ends. CDR3 in DNA: TGTGCCAGCAGTTCAGCGACGGCCTCCTACGAGCAGTACTTC. Translating gives CASSSATASYEQYF.

The genes are TRBV24-1 and TRBJ2-3; 9 positions agree with TRBD1. The CDR3 runs 16 residues. Germline loops: CDR1 KGHDR, CDR2 SFDVKD. Unmatched junction bases numbered 6, after V lost 3 bases and J lost 3 bases. The CDR3 DNA is TGTGCCACCAGTGATATGACAGGGGGGTTGACAGATACGCAGTATTTT. Translating it yields CATSDMTGGLTDTQYF.

The V and J genes are TRBV27 and TRBJ2-5; D could derive from TRBD1 or TRBD2 (5 bases each). CDR1 is MNHEY, CDR2 SMNVEV, per germline (reference sequence). This CDR3 region has 12 residues. Trimming stripped 7 bases from V and 5 bases from J, with 11 bases between. CDR3 loop: CASTTRGETQYF. Here the CDR3 DNA reads TGTGCCAGCACAACCCGGGGCGAGACCCAGTACTTC.

The rearrangement links TRBV2 to TRBJ2-1; TRBD2 aligns across 10 bases. The CDR3 is 16 residues long. V lost 6 bases and J lost 5; bases outside the gene matches: 10. Germline V gene lookup returns CDR1 SNHLY and CDR2 FYNNEI. CDR3 in amino acids: CASRTSGPNLNNEQFF. DNA of the CDR3: TGTGCCAGCAGGACTAGCGGGCCTAACCTAAACAATGAGCAGTTCTTC.

A single count supports this clone. V gene TRBV19 combines with J gene TRBJ1-5; the match to TRBD1 covers 9 bases. V was clipped by 7 bases and J by 7 bases; unmatched bases: 11. The CDR3 is 15 residues long. The germline CDR1 and CDR2 sequences are LNHDA and SQIVND (reference sequence). DNA for the CDR3: TGTGCCAGTAACCCAGGGGGACAGGGTTGGCAGCCCCAGCATTTT. Protein sequence: CASNPGGQGWQPQHF.

The table lists this clone with many counts. The V and J genes are TRBV19 and TRBJ1-5, with D possibly being TRBD1 (6 bases). This CDR3 region has 16 residues. V was trimmed by 3 bases and J by 3 bases, leaving 15 bases between them. Germline V gene data show CDR1 as LNHDA and CDR2 as SQIVND (reference sequence). As DNA, the CDR3 is TGTGCCAGTAGTATTCCGGGGGCCCATTACAATCAGCCCCAGCATTTT. This sequence encodes CASSIPGAHYNQPQHF.

The J gene is TRBJ2-7, the V gene TRBV28; D not resolved. The germline V and J ends were trimmed by 6 bases and 6 bases, with 15 bases remaining between them. CDR1 is MDHEN, CDR2 SYDVKM, per germline. The CDR3 is 13 amino acids. The CDR3 DNA is TGTGCCAGCAGCTCCCCCCACGATTCCGAGCAGTACTTC. It codes for CASSSPHDSEQYF. Combining the CDR3 with reference TRBV28 and TRBJ2-7 gives the whole variable domain DVKVTQSSRYLVKRTGEKVFLECVQDMDHENMFWYRQDPGLGLRLIYFSYDVKMKEKGDIPEGYSVSREKKERFSLILESASTNQTSMYLCASSSPHDSEQYFGPGTRLTVT.

The V call is TRBV9, the J call TRBJ2-1; maybe TRBD2 (5 bases). V lost 0 bases, J lost 3 bases, and 10 bases lay in between. Per germline, CDR1 SGDLS and CDR2 YYNGEE. This CDR3 has 15 residues. CDR3 DNA: TGTGCCAGCAGCGTAGCTCTCGGGGACTACAATGAGCAGTTCTTC. Translating it yields CASSVALGDYNEQFF.

The rearrangement uses TRBV2 and TRBJ2-7; D might be TRBD1 (5 bases). Germline lookup yields CDR1 SNHLY and CDR2 FYNNEI. The CDR3 is made up of 16 amino acids. Trimming stripped 6 bases from V and 0 bases from J, with 18 bases between. This CDR3 is CASRSPRPQGSYEQYF. DNA of the CDR3: TGTGCCAGCAGGTCCCCCAGGCCCCAGGGCTCCTACGAGCAGTACTTC.

The chain combines TRBV7-6 with TRBJ1-2; D not certain. The CDR3 length is 14 residues. Germline CDR1 reads SGHVS; CDR2 reads FNYEAQ. V was shortened by 1 base and J by 4 bases, with 10 bases between the two germline ends. The CDR3 region is CASSLGDSGYGYTF. The CDR3 DNA reads TGTGCCAGCAGCTTAGGGGATTCAGGCTATGGCTACACCTTC.

The chain employs TRBV5-1 and TRBJ1-4; 10 bases are a match to TRBD1. Trimming at V came to 4 bases and at J to 8 bases, leaving 5 bases not matched to a gene. The CDR3 contains 14 residues. Germline values: CDR1 SGHRS, CDR2 YFSETQ. The chain's CDR3 is CASSTGTGDEKLFF. The CDR3 coding sequence is TGCGCCAGCAGCACCGGGACAGGGGACGAAAAACTGTTTTTT.